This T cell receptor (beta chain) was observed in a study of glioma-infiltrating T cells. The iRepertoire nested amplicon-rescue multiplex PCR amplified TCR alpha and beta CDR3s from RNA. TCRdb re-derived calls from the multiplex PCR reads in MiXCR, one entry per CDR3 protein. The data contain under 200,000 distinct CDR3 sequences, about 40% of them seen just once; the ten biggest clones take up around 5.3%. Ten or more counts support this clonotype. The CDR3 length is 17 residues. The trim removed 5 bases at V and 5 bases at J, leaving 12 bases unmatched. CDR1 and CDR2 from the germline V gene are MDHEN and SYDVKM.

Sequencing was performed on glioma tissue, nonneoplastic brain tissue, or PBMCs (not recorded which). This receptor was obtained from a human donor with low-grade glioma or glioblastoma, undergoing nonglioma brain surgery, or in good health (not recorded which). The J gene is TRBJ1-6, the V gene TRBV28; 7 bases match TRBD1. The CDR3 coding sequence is TGTGCCAGCAGTCGATCGTTGACAGGGAATAATAATTCACCCCTCCACTTT. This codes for CASSRSLTGNNNSPLHF.